This TCR beta chain was identified in a study of blood T cell repertoires in COVID-19. CDR1 and CDR2 (germline): ENHRY, SYGVKD. Deletions cut 4 bases from V and 4 bases from J, with 23 bases between. This CDR3 comprises 19 residues. Produced via immunoSEQ multiplex PCR; TCRdb's table is partial and in-frame only. The sample lists roughly 250,000 clones, about 88% seen once, with approximately 4% in the top ten. This clonotype originated in a man aged 60-69 years who had recovered from COVID-19. The chain joins TRBV10-3 to TRBJ2-6; possibly TRBD1 for D (5 bases). Sequences were obtained from peripheral blood. CDR3 bases: TGTGCCATCAGTGGGATCCACAGGAGCCTTAACGTCGGGGCCAACGTCCTGACTTTC. Amino acid sequence: CAISGIHRSLNVGANVLTF.